These 7 T cell receptor beta chains were sequenced from one sample in a study of memory CD4+ T cells and cytomegalovirus serostatus. The table came from immunoSEQ multiplex PCR; TCRdb's copy has only in-frame clones and leaves some out. The sample includes about 80,000 clones, 65% to 85% seen only once; the top ten take less than 0.85%. Single viable CD3+CD4+CD8-CD45RO+ cells were sorted as the memory CD4+ T cells. Sequenced input: memory CD4+ T cells from blood. All receptors derive from an adult in good health and CMV-seronegative.

The chain employs TRBV2 and TRBJ2-4; D gene unclear. Trimming pared 2 bases from V and 1 base from J, leaving 3 bases between. This CDR3 has 13 amino acids. The V gene's germline CDR1 is SNHLY and CDR2 FYNNEI. In DNA form, the CDR3 reads TGTGCCAGCAGTGAAAGCGCCAAAAACATTCAGTACTTC. Encoded protein: CASSESAKNIQYF.

The V call is TRBV28, the J call TRBJ1-3; no firm D call. CDR1 MDHEN and CDR2 SYDVKM come from the germline V gene. This CDR3 spans 15 amino acids. With 4 bases removed from V and 0 bases from J, the gap between germline ends came to 10 bases. In DNA form, the CDR3 reads TGTGCCAGCAGTTCCCCGACCTCCTCTGGAAACACCATATATTTT. This encodes CASSSPTSSGNTIYF.

V usage is TRBV5-5 and J usage is TRBJ1-1; no reliable D call. Deletions cut 2 bases from V and 10 bases from J, with 9 bases between. Germline CDR1 is SGHKS and CDR2 is YYEKEE (reference sequence). The CDR3 runs to 11 residues. The CDR3 DNA follows: TGTGCCAGCAGCTTAAGGGAAGGAGCTTTCTTT. This sequence encodes CASSLREGAFF.

The chain combines TRBV7-2 with TRBJ1-4; 7 bases are a match to TRBD1. Germline-derived CDR1 and CDR2 are SGHTA and FQGNSA. The CDR3 length is 15 residues. V shed 6 bases, J shed 8 bases, and the junction held 12 bases outside the gene matches. The CDR3, as DNA: TGTGCCAGCAGGGGGGGGACAGAAGCGGGGGAAAAACTGTTTTTT. Its translation is CASRGGTEAGEKLFF.

V and J are TRBV7-2 and TRBJ2-3, with TRBD2 as a possible D gene (7 bases). Germline-derived CDR1 and CDR2 are SGHTA and FQGNSA. The CDR3 runs to 16 residues. The germline V and J ends were trimmed by 2 bases and 3 bases, with 15 bases remaining between them. This chain's CDR3 is CASSLRGGAATDTQYF. The CDR3 bases are TGTGCCAGCAGCTTACGTGGGGGGGCCGCGACAGATACGCAGTATTTT.

The chain joins TRBV30 to TRBJ1-2; D unclear. Trimming cost V 2 bases and J 8 bases, with 9 bases left between them. The CDR3 is 11 residues long. CDR1 and CDR2 from the germline V gene are GTSNPN and SVGIG (reference sequence). CDR3 in DNA: TGTGCCTGGAGTCTACAGTGGGGCTACACCTTC. Translating gives CAWSLQWGYTF.

CDR3 amino acids: CASSGGGSYEQYF. CDR3 bases: TGTGCCAGCAGCGGGGGGGGCTCCTACGAGCAGTACTTC. The V gene is TRBV5-6, the J gene TRBJ2-7, with TRBD2 matching 7 bases. The V and J ends lost 4 bases and 0 bases, in that order; junction bases with no gene match: 1. This CDR3 is 13 amino acids long. Germline V gives CDR1 SGHDT, CDR2 YYEEEE.